These T cell receptor beta chains were read from a single sample in a study of response to subunit inactivated influenza vaccine. TCRdb used MiXCR to reprocess the RT-PCR reads, holding one entry per CDR3 protein. The profile covers under 200,000 distinct CDR3 sequences, with roughly a tenth appearing a single time and roughly 12% taken by the ten largest. The source material was non-naive T cells sorted from PBMCs, sampled more than 35 days after vaccination. The source of these receptors is a man aged 50 to 59 who received an inactivated influenza vaccine. Both conserved end residues are part of each CDR3. D genes are given only for firm matches. Only some rows state a clone size, as once, few, many or a class for expanded clones.

j_call,clone_size,d_call,cdr3_length,v_call,cdr3_aa,cdr3_nt
TRBJ2-7,many,TRBD1,16,TRBV2,CASSGGTGLHAYEQYF,TGTGCCAGCAGTGGGGGGACAGGCCTCCATGCCTACGAGCAGTACTTC
TRBJ1-1,-,-,14,TRBV20-1,CSARAGHMNTEAFF,TGCAGTGCTAGAGCTGGACACATGAACACTGAAGCTTTCTTT
TRBJ2-7,many,-,16,TRBV4-3,CASSQFAYLDSYEQYF,TGCGCCAGCAGCCAATTTGCCTACCTGGACTCCTACGAGCAGTACTTC
TRBJ2-7,few,-,10,TRBV20-1,CSARDLEQYF,TGCAGTGCTAGAGATCTCGAGCAGTACTTC
TRBJ2-6,few,TRBD1,17,TRBV27,CARETGGPSSGANVLTF,TGTGCCAGGGAGACAGGGGGTCCTTCCTCTGGGGCCAACGTCCTGACTTTC
TRBJ2-1,few,-,12,TRBV12-3/TRBV12-4,CATGDTYNEQFF,TGTGCCACCGGGGACACCTACAATGAGCAGTTCTTC
TRBJ1-5,few,-,15,TRBV4-2,CASSQTLGGGQPQHF,TGTGCCAGCAGCCAGACACTTGGCGGGGGCCAGCCCCAGCATTTT
TRBJ1-1,-,-,12,TRBV27,CASNTLGAQAFF,TGTGCCAGCAACACCTTGGGGGCGCAAGCTTTCTTT
TRBJ2-2,-,TRBD2,17,TRBV4-2,CASSQDPLAVNTGELFF,TGTGCCAGCAGCCAAGATCCCCTAGCGGTAAACACCGGGGAGCTGTTTTTT
TRBJ2-1,many,-,13,TRBV20-1,CSARHQLVNEQFF,TGCAGTGCTAGACACCAACTAGTCAATGAGCAGTTCTTC
TRBJ2-7,-,TRBD1,13,TRBV20-1,CSAKTGQGAEQYF,TGCAGTGCTAAAACAGGACAGGGCGCCGAGCAGTACTTC
TRBJ1-5,many,-,15,TRBV3-1,CASSPQGSGNQPQHF,TGTGCCAGCAGTCCTCAGGGTAGTGGCAATCAGCCCCAGCATTTT
TRBJ2-2,few,-,16,TRBV7-2,CASSLARASNTGELFF,TGTGCCAGCAGCTTAGCACGGGCTTCGAACACCGGGGAGCTGTTTTTT
TRBJ2-3,few,-,15,TRBV7-8,CASSLEGIRADTQYF,TGTGCCAGCAGCTTGGAGGGCATCAGAGCAGATACGCAGTATTTT
TRBJ2-1,many,-,13,TRBV24-1,CATSDFQIGEQFF,TGTGCCACCAGTGATTTCCAGATCGGTGAGCAGTTCTTC
TRBJ2-7,few,TRBD2,15,TRBV28,CASSGAGTSSNEQYF,TGTGCCAGCAGTGGTGCAGGGACTAGCTCGAACGAGCAGTACTTC
TRBJ1-5,-,TRBD1,14,TRBV5-1,CASSLDTGVQPQHF,TGCGCCAGCAGCTTGGATACAGGGGTTCAGCCCCAGCATTTT
TRBJ2-2,-,TRBD2,17,TRBV20-1,CSARDFLSWGGTGELFF,TGCAGCGCTAGAGATTTTCTTAGCTGGGGGGGCACCGGGGAGCTGTTTTTT
TRBJ2-2,-,TRBD1,15,TRBV12-3/TRBV12-4,CASSHGQGATGELFF,TGTGCCAGCAGTCACGGACAGGGGGCCACCGGGGAGCTGTTTTTT